This TCR beta chain stems from a study of tumor-infiltrating lymphocytes in primary liver carcinoma. Looking at the study overall: Subjects presented with primary liver carcinoma managed by surgical resection. There were tumors of stage T1-T3 N0M0, each 4.2 to 10 cm across.

The V gene's germline CDR1 is SEHNR and CDR2 FQNEAQ (reference sequence). This CDR3 region has 14 residues. Germline trimming cut 2 bases from V and 4 bases from J; bases unmatched to any gene: 0. With regard to this clonotype: No antigen is known for it.

TCR beta cDNA was made from 500 ng total RNA with a constant-region primer. ARM-PCR, slightly modified, supplied the TCR beta libraries through three nested multiplex PCR rounds. The two initial PCR rounds, around 11 cycles each, used TRBV1-TRBV30 forward and C-beta reverse primers. TCRdb used MiXCR to reprocess the multiplex PCR reads, holding one entry per CDR3 protein. The sample records 150,000 to 200,000 distinct CDR3 sequences, about 65% being singletons. Study conclusions and caveats: Tumors reached a significantly greater top-250-clone fraction than blood did (p = 0.039).

Germline DNA was also extracted, and blood RNA derived from unsorted whole blood. The study enrolled treatment-naive patients with chronic HBV infection. Sequencing was done on a sample of peripheral blood. This sequence was found in an older woman with primary liver carcinoma and hepatitis B virus infection. The chain is built from TRBV7-9 and TRBJ2-2, with 8 bases lining up with TRBD2. The CDR3 nucleotides are TGTGCCAGCAGCTTACTAGCGGGCACCGGGGAGCTGTTTTTT. It encodes CASSLLAGTGELFF.